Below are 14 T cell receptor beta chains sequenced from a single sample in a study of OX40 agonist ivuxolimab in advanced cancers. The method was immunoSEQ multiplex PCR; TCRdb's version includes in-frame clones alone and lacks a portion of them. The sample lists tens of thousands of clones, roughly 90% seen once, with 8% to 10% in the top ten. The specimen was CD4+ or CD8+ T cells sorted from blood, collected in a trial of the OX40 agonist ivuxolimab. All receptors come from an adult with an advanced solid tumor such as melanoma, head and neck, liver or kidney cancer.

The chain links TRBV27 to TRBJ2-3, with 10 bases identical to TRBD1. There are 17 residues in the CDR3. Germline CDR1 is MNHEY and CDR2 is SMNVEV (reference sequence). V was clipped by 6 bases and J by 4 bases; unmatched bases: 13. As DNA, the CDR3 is TGTGCCAGCAGCAACACTTACGGGACAGGGGTTTCAGATACGCAGTATTTT. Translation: CASSNTYGTGVSDTQYF.

CDR3 nucleotide sequence: TGTGCCAGCAGCCCGCCTGGCGGGGGGCCTACAGATACGCAGTATTTT. Translation gives CASSPPGGGPTDTQYF. This chain uses TRBV12-1 with TRBJ2-3; the table's D call TRBD2 went unverified against the DNA. TRBV12-1 is flagged as a pseudogene. The CDR3 runs to 16 residues.

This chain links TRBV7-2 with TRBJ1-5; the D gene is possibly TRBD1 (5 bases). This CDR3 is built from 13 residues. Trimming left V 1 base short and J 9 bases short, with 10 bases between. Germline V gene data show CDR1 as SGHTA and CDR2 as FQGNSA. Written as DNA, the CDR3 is TGTGCCAGCAGCTTAGATATTCAGGGGCCCCAGCATTTT. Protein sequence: CASSLDIQGPQHF.

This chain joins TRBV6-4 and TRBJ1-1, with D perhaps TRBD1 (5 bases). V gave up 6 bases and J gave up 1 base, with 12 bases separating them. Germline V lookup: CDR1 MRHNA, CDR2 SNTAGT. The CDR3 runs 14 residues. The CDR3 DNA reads TGTGCCAGCAGACTAGACAGCGCGAACACTGAAGCTTTCTTT. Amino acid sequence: CASRLDSANTEAFF.

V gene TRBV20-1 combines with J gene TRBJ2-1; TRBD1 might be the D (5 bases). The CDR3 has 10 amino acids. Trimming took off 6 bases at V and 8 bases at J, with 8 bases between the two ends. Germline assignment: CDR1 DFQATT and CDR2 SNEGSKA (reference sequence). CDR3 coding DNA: TGCAGTGCAGGGGTCGATGAGCAGTTCTTC. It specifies CSAGVDEQFF.

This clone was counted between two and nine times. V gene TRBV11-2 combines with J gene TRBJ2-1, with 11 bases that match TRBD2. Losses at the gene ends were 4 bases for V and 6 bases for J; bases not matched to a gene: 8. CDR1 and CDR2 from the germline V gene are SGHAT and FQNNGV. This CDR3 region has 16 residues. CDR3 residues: CASSSPASGRRNEQFF. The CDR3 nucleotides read TGTGCCAGCAGCTCCCCTGCTAGCGGGAGGCGCAATGAGCAGTTCTTC.

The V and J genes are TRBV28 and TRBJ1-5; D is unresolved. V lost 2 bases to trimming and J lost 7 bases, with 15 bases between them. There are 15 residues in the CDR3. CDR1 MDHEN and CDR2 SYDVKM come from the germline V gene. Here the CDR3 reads CASSLKGRAYQPQHF. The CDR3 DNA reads TGTGCCAGCAGTTTAAAGGGAAGGGCTTACCAGCCCCAGCATTTT. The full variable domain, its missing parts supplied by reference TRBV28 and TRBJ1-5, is DVKVTQSSRYLVKRTGEKVFLECVQDMDHENMFWYRQDPGLGLRLIYFSYDVKMKEKGDIPEGYSVSREKKERFSLILESASTNQTSMYLCASSLKGRAYQPQHFGDGTRLSIL.

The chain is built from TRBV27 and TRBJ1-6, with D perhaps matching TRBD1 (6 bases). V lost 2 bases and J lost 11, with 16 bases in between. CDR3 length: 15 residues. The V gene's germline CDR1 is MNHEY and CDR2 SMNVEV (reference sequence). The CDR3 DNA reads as TGTGCCAGCAGTTTACTAAAACAGGGAACGACACCCCTCCACTTT. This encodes CASSLLKQGTTPLHF.

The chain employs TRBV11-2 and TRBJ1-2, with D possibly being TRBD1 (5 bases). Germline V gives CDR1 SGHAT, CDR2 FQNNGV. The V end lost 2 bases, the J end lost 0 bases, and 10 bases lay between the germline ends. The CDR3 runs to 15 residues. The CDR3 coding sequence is TGTGCCAGCAGCTTATCAGGGACGGCTAACTATGGCTACACCTTC. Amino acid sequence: CASSLSGTANYGYTF. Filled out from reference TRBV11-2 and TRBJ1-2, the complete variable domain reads EAGVAQSPRYKIIEKRQSVAFWCNPISGHATLYWYQQILGQGPKLLIQFQNNGVVDDSQLPKDRFSAERLKGVDSTLKIQPAKLEDSAVYLCASSLSGTANYGYTFGSGTRLTVV.

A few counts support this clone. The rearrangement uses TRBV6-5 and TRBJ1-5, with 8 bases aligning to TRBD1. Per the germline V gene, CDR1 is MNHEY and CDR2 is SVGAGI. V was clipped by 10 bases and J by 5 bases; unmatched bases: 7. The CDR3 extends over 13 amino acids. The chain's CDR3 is CATRTGSDQPQHF. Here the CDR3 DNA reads TGTGCCACCCGGACAGGGAGCGATCAGCCCCAGCATTTT.

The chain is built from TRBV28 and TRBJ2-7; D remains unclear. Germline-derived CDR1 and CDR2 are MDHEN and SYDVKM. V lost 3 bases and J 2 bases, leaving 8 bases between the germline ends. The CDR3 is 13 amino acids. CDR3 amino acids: CASSLQDPYEQYF. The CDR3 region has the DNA TGTGCCAGCAGTTTGCAGGACCCCTACGAGCAGTACTTC.

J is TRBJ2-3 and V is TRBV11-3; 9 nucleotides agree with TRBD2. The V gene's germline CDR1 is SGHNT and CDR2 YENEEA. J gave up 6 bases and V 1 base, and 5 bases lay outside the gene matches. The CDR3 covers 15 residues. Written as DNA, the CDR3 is TGTGCCAGCAGCTTAGGACTAGCGGCCGGGGATACGCAGTATTTT. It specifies CASSLGLAAGDTQYF.

The CDR3 reads CASSYRGRETQYF. The CDR3 nucleotides are TGTGCCAGCAGCTACAGGGGTAGAGAGACCCAGTACTTC. The V call is TRBV2, the J call TRBJ2-5, with 7 bases matching TRBD1. From germline, CDR1 is SNHLY and CDR2 FYNNEI. V dropped 6 bases and J dropped 4; count of bases not matched to a gene: 5. The length of the CDR3 is 13 residues.

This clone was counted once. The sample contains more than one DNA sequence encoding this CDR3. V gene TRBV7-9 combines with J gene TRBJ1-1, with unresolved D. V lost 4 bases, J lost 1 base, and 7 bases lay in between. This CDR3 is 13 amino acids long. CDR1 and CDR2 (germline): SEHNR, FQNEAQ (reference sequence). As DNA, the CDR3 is TGTGCCAGCAGCTCCCAGGCGAACACTGAAGCTTTCTTT. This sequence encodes CASSSQANTEAFF.